Listed here are 19 T cell receptor beta chains from one sample, sequenced in a study of regulatory T cells in long-lasting Graves disease. The sample's time point: persistent/refractory GD, antithyroid drugs over 5 years with positive TRAb. RNA extracted from PBMCs served as the sequencing template. The TCR beta library used iRepertoire HTBI primers with Arm-PCR amplification of CDR3. TCRdb analysed the multiplex PCR reads with MiXCR anew, one entry per CDR3 protein. The profile shows approximately 470,000 distinct CDR3 sequences, 20% to 25% of them singletons. Specimen: peripheral blood mononuclear cells (PBMCs), collected when the disease was refractory, from a patient treated with antithyroid drugs. These receptors all stem from a female donor with Graves disease.

This clonotype has a count of ten or more. The chain recombines TRBV7-9 with TRBJ2-7; 11 bases line up with TRBD2. The V gene end was trimmed by 4 bases and the J gene end by 6 bases; junction bases not matched to a gene: 5. Germline loops: CDR1 SEHNR, CDR2 FQNEAQ (reference sequence). The CDR3 extends over 14 amino acids. The CDR3 DNA sequence: TGTGCCAGCAGCTCAGTACTAGCGGGAGCCGAGCAGTACTTC. It is translated as CASSSVLAGAEQYF.

This clonotype appeared many times. The gene calls are TRBV27 and TRBJ1-4, with TRBD1 matching 8 bases. Trimming at V came to 7 bases and at J to 2 bases, leaving 6 bases not matched to a gene. CDR1 is MNHEY, CDR2 SMNVEV, per germline (reference sequence). The CDR3 covers 15 residues. Here the CDR3 DNA reads TGTGCCAGCAAAACTCAGGGGGCGACTAATGAAAAACTGTTTTTT. Amino acid sequence: CASKTQGATNEKLFF.

The chain carries TRBV30 and TRBJ1-1; D gene uncertain. This CDR3 contains 12 residues. Trimming pared 2 bases from V and 8 bases from J, leaving 12 bases between. Germline assignment: CDR1 GTSNPN and CDR2 SVGIG (reference sequence). CDR3 in DNA: TGTGCCTGGAGTACGAGAGGGCGCGAAGCTTTCTTT. Amino acids: CAWSTRGREAFF.

The chain links TRBV7-2 to TRBJ1-2; weak D call: TRBD1 (5 bases). Germline values: CDR1 SGHTA, CDR2 FQGNSA. V lost 4 bases, J lost 4 bases, and 10 bases lay in between. The CDR3 contains 13 residues. The CDR3 is CASSWGGGYGYTF. The CDR3 region has the DNA TGTGCCAGCAGCTGGGGCGGGGGCTATGGCTACACCTTC.

This clonotype was detected ten times or more. The rearrangement joins TRBV28 to TRBJ2-5, with 7 bases identical to TRBD1. The CDR3 is 16 residues long. The V and J ends lost 5 bases and 6 bases, in that order; junction bases with no gene match: 15. Germline V gene sequence: CDR1 MDHEN, CDR2 SYDVKM. CDR3 residues: CASSQTPTGSGKTQYF. For the CDR3, the DNA is TGTGCCAGCAGTCAAACGCCGACAGGGAGTGGGAAGACCCAGTACTTC.

This clonotype appeared many times. The genes are TRBV6-1 and TRBJ2-7; weak D call: TRBD1 (6 bases). Germline values: CDR1 MNHNS, CDR2 SASEGT. The ends were cut back, 6 bases at V and 7 bases at J, with 10 bases in the middle. This CDR3 comprises 11 residues. The CDR3 loop is CASSYDREQYF. CDR3 bases: TGTGCCAGCAGCTATGACAGGGAGCAGTACTTC.

Of note for this clonotype: It may be a read error: a sequence one base away is much more abundant. The missing conserved phenylalanine or tryptophan at the end of this CDR3 makes a read error likely. V usage is TRBV24-1 and J usage is TRBJ2-7; 8 bases map to TRBD1. J was trimmed by 3 bases and V by 4 bases; bases with no gene match: 7. The germline CDR1 and CDR2 sequences are KGHDR and SFDVKD. This CDR3 is 15 amino acids long. In DNA form, the CDR3 reads TGTGCCACCAGTGACCCCGGACAGGGCTTCTACGAGCAGTACTCC. It yields the protein CATSDPGQGFYEQYS.

This clonotype was picked up many times. V and J are TRBV6-1 and TRBJ2-5; TRBD2 might be the D (5 bases). The CDR3 is 16 residues long. Germline values: CDR1 MNHNS, CDR2 SASEGT. V shed 6 bases and J shed 4 bases, with 21 bases lying between them. The CDR3 DNA follows: TGTGCCAGCAGCCCCCCCGGGGTCGGGGAAGGAGAGACCCAGTACTTC. It is translated as CASSPPGVGEGETQYF.

This clonotype was seen a few times. J is TRBJ1-6 and V is TRBV28; unclear D gene. This CDR3 is 14 amino acids long. Germline-derived CDR1 and CDR2 are MDHEN and SYDVKM. Trimming cost V 5 bases and J 10 bases, with 15 bases left between them. In nucleotides, the CDR3 is TGTGCCAGCAGTCTCCGGACCCGGGGATCACCCCTCCACTTT. Translating gives CASSLRTRGSPLHF.

This clonotype has just a few counts. The chain combines TRBV11-3 with TRBJ2-1, with TRBD1 matching over 9 bases. Losses at the gene ends were 5 bases for V and 6 bases for J; bases not matched to a gene: 2. Germline V gene data show CDR1 as SGHNT and CDR2 as YENEEA. This CDR3 is 13 amino acids long. The CDR3 is CASSKDRGNEQFF. The CDR3 DNA is TGTGCCAGCAGCAAGGACAGGGGCAATGAGCAGTTCTTC.

The chain is built from TRBV3-1 and TRBJ2-4; tentatively, D is TRBD1 (5 bases). The tail of the sequence fits TRBJ2-3 better, so the J call may be wrong. The CDR3 is 14 amino acids. Germline CDR1 and CDR2: LGHDT and YNNKEL (reference sequence). As DNA, the CDR3 is TGTGCCAGCAGCCAGCCTACCGTCACAAGGGGGCAGTATTTT. Protein product: CASSQPTVTRGQYF.

This chain connects TRBV3-1 to TRBJ2-7, with TRBD2 identical over 8 bases. The CDR3 consists of 18 residues. V gave up 1 base and J gave up 2 bases; unmatched junction bases: 13. Per germline, CDR1 LGHDT and CDR2 YNNKEL (reference sequence). Written as DNA, the CDR3 is TGTGCCAGCAGCCAAGTGCGGGAGGCCACCATTAGCGCCTACGAGCAGTACTTC. Encoded protein: CASSQVREATISAYEQYF.

This clonotype was counted at least ten times. This CDR3 is CSAMRVLMNTEAFF. The CDR3 DNA is TGCAGTGCCATGCGAGTGTTGATGAACACTGAAGCTTTCTTT. The genes are TRBV20-1 and TRBJ1-1; D is uncertain. The germline CDR1 and CDR2 sequences are DFQATT and SNEGSKA (reference sequence). CDR3 length: 14 amino acids. Trimming pared 6 bases from V and 0 bases from J, leaving 14 bases between.

This clonotype was observed at least ten times. The chain couples TRBV6-5 to TRBJ2-7, with D tentatively TRBD1 or TRBD2 (6 bases each). Germline V CDR1 and CDR2: MNHEY, SVGAGI. The CDR3 has 13 amino acids. Trimming removed 6 bases from V and 6 bases from J, with 15 bases in between. Written as DNA, the CDR3 is TGTGCCAGCAGCTACCCGGGGGCTGGCGAGCAGTACTTC. Protein sequence: CASSYPGAGEQYF.

This clonotype was found a few times. J is TRBJ1-1 and V is TRBV20-1; D is uncertain. The germline gives CDR1 DFQATT, CDR2 SNEGSKA (reference sequence). V was shortened by 5 bases and J by 1 base, with 5 bases between the two germline ends. The CDR3 consists of 11 residues. CDR3 in DNA: TGCAGTGCTCGGGAGAACACTGAAGCTTTCTTT. Its translation is CSARENTEAFF.

V usage is TRBV2 and J usage is TRBJ1-4; D is perhaps TRBD1 (6 bases). CDR1 is SNHLY, CDR2 FYNNEI, per germline. Trimming left V 7 bases short and J 7 bases short, with 10 bases between. This CDR3 comprises 12 residues. CDR3 protein: CASKGGGEKLFF. Here the CDR3 DNA reads TGTGCCAGCAAGGGGGGGGGTGAAAAACTGTTTTTT. The full variable domain, rest sourced from reference TRBV2 and TRBJ1-4, is EPEVTQTPSHQVTQMGQEVILRCVPISNHLYFYWYRQILGQKVEFLVSFYNNEISEKSEIFDDQFSVERPDGSNFTLKIRSTKLEDSAMYFCASKGGGEKLFFGSGTQLSVL.

This clonotype was picked up a small number of times. V and J are TRBV4-2 and TRBJ1-2; no reliable D call. Germline assignment: CDR1 LGHNA and CDR2 YNFKEQ. Trimming removed 0 bases at V and 3 bases at J, with 8 bases between. The CDR3 has 14 amino acids. The CDR3 region is CASSQDRADYGYTF. The CDR3 region has the DNA TGTGCCAGCAGCCAAGATCGGGCAGACTATGGCTACACCTTC.

This clonotype was found many times. The chain recombines TRBV12-3 or TRBV12-4 with TRBJ2-7; D possibly corresponds to TRBD1 (6 bases). This CDR3 region has 13 residues. Trimming took 6 bases from V and 7 from J, leaving 16 bases between them. The chain's CDR3 is CASSLIGGTEQYF. As DNA, the CDR3 is TGTGCCAGCAGCCTCATAGGGGGAACAGAGCAGTACTTC.

This clonotype occurred many times. The J gene is TRBJ1-1, the V gene TRBV28; 7 nucleotides line up with TRBD1. V lost 5 bases to trimming and J lost 7 bases; unmatched junction nucleotides: 13. The CDR3 consists of 15 residues. Per germline, CDR1 MDHEN and CDR2 SYDVKM. In DNA form, the CDR3 reads TGTGCCAGCAGTCCATCGCCACAGGGGTACTTTGAAGCTTTCTTT. Encoded protein: CASSPSPQGYFEAFF. Combining the CDR3 with reference TRBV28 and TRBJ1-1 gives the whole variable domain DVKVTQSSRYLVKRTGEKVFLECVQDMDHENMFWYRQDPGLGLRLIYFSYDVKMKEKGDIPEGYSVSREKKERFSLILESASTNQTSMYLCASSPSPQGYFEAFFGQGTRLTVV.